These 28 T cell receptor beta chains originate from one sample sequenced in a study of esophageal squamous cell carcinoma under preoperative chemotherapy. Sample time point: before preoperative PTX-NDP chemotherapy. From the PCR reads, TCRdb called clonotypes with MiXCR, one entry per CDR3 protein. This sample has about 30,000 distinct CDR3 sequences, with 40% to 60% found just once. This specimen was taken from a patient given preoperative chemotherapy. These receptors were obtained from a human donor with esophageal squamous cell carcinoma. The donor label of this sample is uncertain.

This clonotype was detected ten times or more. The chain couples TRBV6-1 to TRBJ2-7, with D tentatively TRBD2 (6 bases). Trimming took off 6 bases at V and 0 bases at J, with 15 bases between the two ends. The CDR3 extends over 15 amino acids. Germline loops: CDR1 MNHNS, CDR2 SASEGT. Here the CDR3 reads CASRNDRGGSYEQYF. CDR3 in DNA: TGTGCCAGCAGGAATGATAGGGGAGGCTCCTACGAGCAGTACTTC.

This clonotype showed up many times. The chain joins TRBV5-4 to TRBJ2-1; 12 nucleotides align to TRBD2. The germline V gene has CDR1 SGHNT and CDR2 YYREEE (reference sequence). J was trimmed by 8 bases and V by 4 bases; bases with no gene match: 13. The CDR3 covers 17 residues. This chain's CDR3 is CASSLPTGLAGRYEQFF. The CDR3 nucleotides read TGTGCCAGCAGCCTCCCTACTGGACTAGCGGGAAGGTATGAGCAGTTCTTC.

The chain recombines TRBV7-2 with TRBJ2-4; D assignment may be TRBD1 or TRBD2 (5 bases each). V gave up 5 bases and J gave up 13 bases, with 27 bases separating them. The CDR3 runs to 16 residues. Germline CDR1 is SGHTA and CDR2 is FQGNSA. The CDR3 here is CASSGPGRRAQDTQYF. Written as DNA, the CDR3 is TGTGCCAGCAGCGGACCGGGGCGCCGGGCCCAAGACACCCAGTACTTC. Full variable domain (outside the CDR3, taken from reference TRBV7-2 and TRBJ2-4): GAGVSQSPSNKVTEKGKDVELRCDPISGHTALYWYRQSLGQGLEFLIYFQGNSAPDKSGLPSDRFSAERTGGSVSTLTIQRTQQEDSAVYLCASSGPGRRAQDTQYFGAGTRLSVL.

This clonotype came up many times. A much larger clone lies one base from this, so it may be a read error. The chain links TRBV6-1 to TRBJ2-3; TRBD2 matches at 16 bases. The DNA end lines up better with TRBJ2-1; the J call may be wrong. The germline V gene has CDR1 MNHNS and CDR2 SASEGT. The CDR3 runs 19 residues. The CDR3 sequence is CASSQTRGLAGGRGETQFF. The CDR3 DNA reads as TGTGCCAGCAGTCAAACGAGGGGACTAGCGGGAGGGAGAGGAGAGACCCAGTTCTTC.

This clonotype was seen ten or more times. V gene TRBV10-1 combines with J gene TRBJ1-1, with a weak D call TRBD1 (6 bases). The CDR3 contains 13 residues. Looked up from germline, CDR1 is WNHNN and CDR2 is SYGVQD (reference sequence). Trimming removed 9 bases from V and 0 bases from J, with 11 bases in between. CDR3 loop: CARDSTMNTEAFF. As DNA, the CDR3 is TGCGCCAGGGACAGCACCATGAACACTGAAGCTTTCTTT.

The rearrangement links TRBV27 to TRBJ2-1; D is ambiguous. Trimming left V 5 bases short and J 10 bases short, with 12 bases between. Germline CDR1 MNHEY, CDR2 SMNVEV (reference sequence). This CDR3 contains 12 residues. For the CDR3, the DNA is TGTGCCAGCAGTCACAAGAGGTACGAGCAGTTCTTC. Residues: CASSHKRYEQFF.

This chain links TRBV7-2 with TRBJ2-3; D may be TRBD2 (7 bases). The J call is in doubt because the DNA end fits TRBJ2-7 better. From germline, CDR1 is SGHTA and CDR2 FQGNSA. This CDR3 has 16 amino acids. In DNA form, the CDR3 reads TGTGCCAGCAGCCCCCGGGGGAGGGGGGGCACAGATACGCAGTACTTC. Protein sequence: CASSPRGRGGTDTQYF.

The CDR3 region has the DNA TGTGCCAGCAGCCAAGTAGCTACCGATACGCAGTATTTT. Its translation is CASSQVATDTQYF. V gene TRBV4-2 combines with J gene TRBJ2-3; D is unresolved. The CDR3 loop spans 13 amino acids. The germline V and J ends were trimmed by 1 base and 6 bases, with 8 bases remaining between them. The germline V gene has CDR1 LGHNA and CDR2 YNFKEQ.

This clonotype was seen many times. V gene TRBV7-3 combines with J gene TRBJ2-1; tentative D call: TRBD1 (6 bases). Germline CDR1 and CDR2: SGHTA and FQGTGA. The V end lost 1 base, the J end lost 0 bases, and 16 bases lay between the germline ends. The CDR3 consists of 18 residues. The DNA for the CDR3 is TGTGCCAGCAGCTTAAGGCAGGGGCCGTGGGGCTCCTACAATGAGCAGTTCTTC. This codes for CASSLRQGPWGSYNEQFF. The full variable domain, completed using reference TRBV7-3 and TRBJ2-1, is GAGVSQTPSNKVTEKGKYVELRCDPISGHTALYWYRQSLGQGPEFLIYFQGTGAADDSGLPNDRFFAVRPEGSVSTLKIQRTERGDSAVYLCASSLRQGPWGSYNEQFFGPGTRLTVL.

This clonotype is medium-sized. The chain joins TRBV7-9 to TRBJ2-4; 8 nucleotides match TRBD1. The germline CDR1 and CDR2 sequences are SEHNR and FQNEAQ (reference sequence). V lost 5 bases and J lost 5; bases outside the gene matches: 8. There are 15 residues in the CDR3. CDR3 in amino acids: CASSPGQGGQNIQYF. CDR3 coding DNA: TGTGCCAGCAGCCCTGGACAGGGTGGCCAAAACATTCAGTACTTC.

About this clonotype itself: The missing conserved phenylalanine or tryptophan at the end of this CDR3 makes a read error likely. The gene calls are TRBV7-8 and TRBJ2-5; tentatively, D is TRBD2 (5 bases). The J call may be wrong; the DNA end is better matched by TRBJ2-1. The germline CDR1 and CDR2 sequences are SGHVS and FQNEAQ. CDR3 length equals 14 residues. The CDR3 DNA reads TGTGCCAGCAGCTTAGCTTCGGGGTCCGCGACCCAGTTCTTG. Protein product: CASSLASGSATQFL.

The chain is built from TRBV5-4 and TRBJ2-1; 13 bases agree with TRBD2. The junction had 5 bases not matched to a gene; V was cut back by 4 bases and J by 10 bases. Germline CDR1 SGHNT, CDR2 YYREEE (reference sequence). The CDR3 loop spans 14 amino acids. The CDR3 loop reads CASSLGLAGHEQFF. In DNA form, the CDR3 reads TGTGCCAGCAGCCTGGGACTAGCGGGGCACGAGCAGTTCTTC.

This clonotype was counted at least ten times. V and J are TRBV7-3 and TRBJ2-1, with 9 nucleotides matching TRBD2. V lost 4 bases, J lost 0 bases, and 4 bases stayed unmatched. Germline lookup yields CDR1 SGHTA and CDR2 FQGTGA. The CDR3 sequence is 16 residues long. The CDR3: CASSSVAGVSYNEQFF. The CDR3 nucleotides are TGTGCCAGCAGCTCTGTAGCGGGAGTCTCCTACAATGAGCAGTTCTTC.

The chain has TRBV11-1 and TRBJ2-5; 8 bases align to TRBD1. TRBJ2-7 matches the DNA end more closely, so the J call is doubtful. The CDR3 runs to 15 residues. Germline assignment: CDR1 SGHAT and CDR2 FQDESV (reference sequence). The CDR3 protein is CASSSSRDRPYEQYF. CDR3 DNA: TGTGCCAGCAGCTCGAGCCGGGACAGGCCCTACGAGCAGTACTTC.

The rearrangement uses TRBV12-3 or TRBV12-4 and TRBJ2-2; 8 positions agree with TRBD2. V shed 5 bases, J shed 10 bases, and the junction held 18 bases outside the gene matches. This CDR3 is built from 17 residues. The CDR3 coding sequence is TGTGCCAGCAGTCGGGGGTTCGTGGCGGGAGGCACAGAGGAGCTGTTTTTT. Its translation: CASSRGFVAGGTEELFF.

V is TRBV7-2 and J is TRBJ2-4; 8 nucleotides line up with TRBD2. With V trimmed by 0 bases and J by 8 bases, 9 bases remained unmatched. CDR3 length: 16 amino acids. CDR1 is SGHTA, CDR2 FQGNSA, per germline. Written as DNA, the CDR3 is TGTGCCAGCAGCTTAGCCGGGCGGGGGGACCAAGACATTCAGTACTTC. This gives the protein CASSLAGRGDQDIQYF.

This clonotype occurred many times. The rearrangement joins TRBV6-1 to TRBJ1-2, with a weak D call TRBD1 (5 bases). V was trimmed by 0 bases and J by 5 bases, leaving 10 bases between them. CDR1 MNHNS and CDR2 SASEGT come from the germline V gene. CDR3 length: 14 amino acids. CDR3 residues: CASSEAQDGYGYTF. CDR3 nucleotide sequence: TGTGCCAGCAGTGAAGCACAGGACGGGTATGGCTACACCTTC.

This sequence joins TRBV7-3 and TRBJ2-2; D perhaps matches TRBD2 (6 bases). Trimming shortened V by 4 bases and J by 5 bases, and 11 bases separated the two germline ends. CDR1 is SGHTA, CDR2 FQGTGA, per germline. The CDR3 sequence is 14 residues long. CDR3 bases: TGTGCCAGCAGCTCACTCGCGGGAACCGGGGAGCTGTTTTTT. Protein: CASSSLAGTGELFF. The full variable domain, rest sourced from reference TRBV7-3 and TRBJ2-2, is GAGVSQTPSNKVTEKGKYVELRCDPISGHTALYWYRQSLGQGPEFLIYFQGTGAADDSGLPNDRFFAVRPEGSVSTLKIQRTERGDSAVYLCASSSLAGTGELFFGEGSRLTVL.

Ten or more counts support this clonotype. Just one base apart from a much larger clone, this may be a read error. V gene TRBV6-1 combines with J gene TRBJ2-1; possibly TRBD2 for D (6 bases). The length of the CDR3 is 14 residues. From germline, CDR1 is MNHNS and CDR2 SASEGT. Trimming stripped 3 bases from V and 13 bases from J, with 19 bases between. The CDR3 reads CASSEEGYHDTQFF. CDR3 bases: TGTGCCAGCAGTGAGGAGGGCTACCATGACACCCAGTTCTTC.

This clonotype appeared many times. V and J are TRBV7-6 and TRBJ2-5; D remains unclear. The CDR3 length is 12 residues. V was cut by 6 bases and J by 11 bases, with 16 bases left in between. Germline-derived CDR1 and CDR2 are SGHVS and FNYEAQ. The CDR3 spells CASSGPHNEQYF. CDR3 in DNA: TGTGCCAGCAGTGGGCCACACAATGAGCAGTACTTC.

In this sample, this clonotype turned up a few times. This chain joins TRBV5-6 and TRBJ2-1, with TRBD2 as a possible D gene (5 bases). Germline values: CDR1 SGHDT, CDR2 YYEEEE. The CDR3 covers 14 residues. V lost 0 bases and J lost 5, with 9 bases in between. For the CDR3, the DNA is TGTGCCAGCAGCTTGGAGAACGGGGACAATGAGCAGTTCTTC. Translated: CASSLENGDNEQFF.

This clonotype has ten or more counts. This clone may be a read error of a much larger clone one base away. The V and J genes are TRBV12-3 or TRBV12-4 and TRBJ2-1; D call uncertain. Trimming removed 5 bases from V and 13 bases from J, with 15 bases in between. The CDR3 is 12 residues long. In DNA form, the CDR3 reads TGTGCCAGCAGTCCGACTGGAGAGACCCAGTTCTTC. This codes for CASSPTGETQFF.

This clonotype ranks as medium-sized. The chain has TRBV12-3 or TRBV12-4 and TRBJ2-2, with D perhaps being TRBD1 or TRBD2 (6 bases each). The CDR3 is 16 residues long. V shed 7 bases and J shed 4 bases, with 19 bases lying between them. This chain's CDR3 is CASTWGRGIGTGELFF. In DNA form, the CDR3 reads TGTGCCAGCACATGGGGGCGCGGGATCGGCACCGGGGAGCTGTTTTTT.

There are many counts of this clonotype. CDR3 DNA: TGCGCCAGCAGTGTACAGGGCTACCAAGAGACCCAGTACTTC. Its protein product is CASSVQGYQETQYF. This chain uses TRBV10-2 with TRBJ2-5, with a tentative D call TRBD1 (6 bases). The CDR3 is 14 amino acids. Per the germline V gene, CDR1 is WSHSY and CDR2 is SAAADI. The ends were cut back, 4 bases at V and 0 bases at J, with 9 bases in the middle.

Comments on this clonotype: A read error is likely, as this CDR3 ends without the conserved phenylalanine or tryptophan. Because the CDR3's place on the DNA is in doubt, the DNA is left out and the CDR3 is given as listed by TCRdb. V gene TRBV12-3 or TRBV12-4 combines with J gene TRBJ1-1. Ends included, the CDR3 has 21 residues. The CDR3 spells CASRKRQGRLAGVGMSSSSGQ.

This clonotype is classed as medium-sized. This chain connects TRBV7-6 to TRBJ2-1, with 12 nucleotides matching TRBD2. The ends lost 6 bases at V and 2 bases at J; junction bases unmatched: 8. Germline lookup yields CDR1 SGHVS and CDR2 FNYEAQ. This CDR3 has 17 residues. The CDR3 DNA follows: TGTGCCAGCAGTCCTCGACTAGCGGGAGTTACCTACAATGAGCAGTTCTTC. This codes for CASSPRLAGVTYNEQFF.

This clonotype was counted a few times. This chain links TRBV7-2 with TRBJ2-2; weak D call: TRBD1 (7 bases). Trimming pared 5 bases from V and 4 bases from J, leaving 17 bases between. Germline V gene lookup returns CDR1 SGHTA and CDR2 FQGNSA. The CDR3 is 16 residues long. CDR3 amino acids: CASSRRGDSSTGELFF. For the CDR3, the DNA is TGTGCCAGCAGCCGTCGCGGGGACAGTTCCACCGGGGAGCTGTTTTTT.

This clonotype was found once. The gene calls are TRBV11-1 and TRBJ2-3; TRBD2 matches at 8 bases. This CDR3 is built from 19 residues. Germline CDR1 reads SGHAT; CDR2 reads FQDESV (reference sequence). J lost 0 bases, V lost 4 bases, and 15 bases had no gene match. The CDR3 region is CASSSTTSGIVYSTDTQYF. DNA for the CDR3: TGTGCCAGCAGCTCTACCACTAGCGGAATCGTATATAGCACAGATACGCAGTATTTT.